Shown below are 14 T cell receptor beta chains from a single sample sequenced in a study of T cell repertoires in cytomegalovirus infection. Via MiXCR, TCRdb re-called the reads, giving one row per CDR3 protein. Found here are about 310,000 distinct CDR3 sequences, 25% of them singletons; the top ten hold roughly 15%. These TCRs' antigens remain unknown. The sample here was cultured PBMCs, taken from culture after CMV antigen stimulation. All receptors derive from a human donor in good health (CMV status not recorded). Some clones in this sample may be carry-over from other donors' samples.

This chain links TRBV20-1 with TRBJ2-1, with 7 bases matching TRBD2. J lost 5 bases, V lost 6 bases, and 10 bases had no gene match. Germline CDR1 is DFQATT and CDR2 is SNEGSKA (reference sequence). The CDR3 spans 14 residues. Written as DNA, the CDR3 is TGCAGTGCCCCTTGGTGGGAGGGAAACAATGAGCAGTTCTTC. Translated, it gives CSAPWWEGNNEQFF.

The J gene is TRBJ1-1, the V gene TRBV18; D remains unclear. The CDR3 loop spans 14 amino acids. V lost 5 bases and J 4 bases, leaving 14 bases between the germline ends. The germline CDR1 and CDR2 sequences are KGHSH and LQKENI. CDR3 in DNA: TGTGCCAGCTCAGATACACCGGGTCGCACTGAAGCTTTCTTT. As protein: CASSDTPGRTEAFF.

This clonotype was observed a handful of times. CDR3 region: CASSLVGSGSYEQYF. In nucleotides, the CDR3 is TGTGCCAGCAGCTTAGTGGGTAGCGGGAGCTACGAGCAGTACTTC. This chain links TRBV7-9 with TRBJ2-7, with 9 bases aligning to TRBD2. The CDR3 length is 15 residues. Germline lookup yields CDR1 SEHNR and CDR2 FQNEAQ (reference sequence). V trimming: 1 base; J trimming: 3 bases; junction bases outside the gene matches: 4.

The chain couples TRBV11-2 to TRBJ2-1; D perhaps matches TRBD2 (5 bases). There are 15 residues in the CDR3. CDR1 is SGHAT, CDR2 FQNNGV, per germline. The V end was cut by 1 base, the J end by 4 bases, with 11 bases between. In DNA form, the CDR3 reads TGTGCCAGCAGCTTAGGGACCCAGCGGTACAATGAGCAGTTCTTC. Translation: CASSLGTQRYNEQFF. The whole variable domain, filled in from reference TRBV11-2 and TRBJ2-1, reads EAGVAQSPRYKIIEKRQSVAFWCNPISGHATLYWYQQILGQGPKLLIQFQNNGVVDDSQLPKDRFSAERLKGVDSTLKIQPAKLEDSAVYLCASSLGTQRYNEQFFGPGTRLTVL.

The chain has TRBV7-2 and TRBJ1-5, with 7 bases aligning to TRBD1. This CDR3 is built from 15 residues. Germline CDR1 is SGHTA and CDR2 is FQGNSA. J gave up 3 bases and V 5 bases, and 7 bases lay outside the gene matches. The CDR3 reads CASSRNRGFNQPQHF. The DNA of the CDR3 is TGTGCCAGCAGCAGAAACAGGGGATTCAATCAGCCCCAGCATTTT.

Comment on this clonotype: An end of the junction does not agree with germline; a read error may underlie this. V gene TRBV6-1 combines with J gene TRBJ2-1, with 10 bases matching TRBD2. CDR3 length: 15 amino acids. Germline CDR1 is MNHNS and CDR2 is SASEGT. The CDR3 reads CASSQAGGIYNEQFF. The CDR3 nucleotides are TGTGCCAGCAGTCAAGCGGGAGGGATCTACAATGAGCAGTTCTTC.

The chain carries TRBV27 and TRBJ2-1; 7 bases match TRBD2. The CDR3 has 15 residues. The V and J ends lost 4 bases and 2 bases, in that order; junction bases with no gene match: 5. The germline V gene encodes CDR1 MNHEY and CDR2 SMNVEV (reference sequence). CDR3 bases: TGTGCCAGCAGTTCACTAGCGATTACCTACAATGAGCAGTTCTTC. This sequence encodes CASSSLAITYNEQFF.

The CDR3 here is CASSWVTSDTQYF. For the CDR3, the DNA is TGTGCCAGTAGTTGGGTGACGTCTGATACGCAGTATTTT. The chain carries TRBV19 and TRBJ2-3; D gene ambiguous. CDR1 and CDR2 (germline): LNHDA, SQIVND (reference sequence). The CDR3 extends over 13 amino acids. Trimming removed 5 bases at V and 6 bases at J, with 12 bases between.

The rearrangement links TRBV27 to TRBJ2-1, with 7 bases identical to TRBD1. V trimming: 6 bases; J trimming: 8 bases; junction bases outside the gene matches: 13. CDR3 size: 15 residues. Germline V gene data show CDR1 as MNHEY and CDR2 as SMNVEV (reference sequence). The CDR3, as DNA: TGTGCCAGCAGGCCTCGACAGGGCCTAGGCGATGAGCAGTTCTTC. Translated: CASRPRQGLGDEQFF.

This clonotype was seen a few times. This chain connects TRBV12-3 or TRBV12-4 to TRBJ2-5; 7 bases are a match to TRBD2. The CDR3 contains 14 residues. The trim removed 4 bases at V and 4 bases at J, leaving 6 bases unmatched. As DNA, the CDR3 is TGTGCCAGCAGTTCTTGGGGGGGGGGAGAGACCCAGTACTTC. This sequence encodes CASSSWGGGETQYF.

This clonotype appeared a few times. The V gene is TRBV4-3, the J gene TRBJ2-7, with 7 bases that match TRBD1. V was clipped by 2 bases and J by 5 bases; unmatched bases: 15. CDR3 size: 17 residues. The germline CDR1 and CDR2 sequences are LGHNA and YSLEER. CDR3 sequence: CASSQSLPTGERNEQYV. CDR3 nucleotides: TGCGCCAGCAGCCAAAGCCTCCCAACAGGGGAGAGGAACGAGCAGTACGTC.

The chain links TRBV15 to TRBJ2-3; 10 bases match TRBD2. Germline CDR1 and CDR2: LNHNV and YYDKDF (reference sequence). The V segment lost 2 bases and the J segment 6 bases; nucleotides outside the gene matches: 20. The CDR3 runs 20 residues. CDR3 loop: CATSRTSGRLAGAPEDTQYF. The CDR3 region has the DNA TGTGCCACCAGCAGAACATCAGGGCGTCTAGCGGGAGCCCCCGAGGATACGCAGTATTTT.

A word on this clonotype: The junction differs from germline at one of its ends, possibly a read error. The chain couples TRBV7-2 to TRBJ2-7, with 12 positions matching TRBD2. CDR1 SGHTA and CDR2 FQGNSA come from the germline V gene. The CDR3 extends over 18 amino acids. The CDR3 coding sequence is TGTTCCAGCAGCTTAGTGAGCACTAGCGGGAGGATGTCCCACGAGCAGTACTTC. It encodes CSSSLVSTSGRMSHEQYF.

This clonotype was detected many times. The V gene is TRBV7-2, the J gene TRBJ1-2; D is undetermined. The V and J ends lost 6 bases and 1 base respectively, with 12 bases between them. Germline V gene data show CDR1 as SGHTA and CDR2 as FQGNSA. The CDR3 is 14 residues long. CDR3 sequence (DNA): TGTGCCAGCAGTCCAGCCGGGGATAACTATGGCTACACCTTC. Protein: CASSPAGDNYGYTF.